The clone carrying this T cell receptor (beta chain) was seen more than once but under ten times. What it recognizes is unknown. Profiled with immunoSEQ multiplex PCR; TCRdb holds only in-frame clones, not every one. The sample shows approximately 52,000 clones, about 85% of them seen only once. Ipilimumab CTLA-4 blockade and focal radiation were given to patients with chemo-refractory metastatic non-small-cell lung cancer. The sample originates from a study of radiotherapy plus CTLA-4 blockade in lung cancer. Points from the study as a whole: Reportedly, early blood T cell clone dynamics best predicted response, with interferon-beta.

From germline, CDR1 is MNHEY and CDR2 SMNVEV (reference sequence). The CDR3 spans 16 residues. V shed 3 bases and J 2 bases; nucleotides not matched to a gene: 4. The sample in question was peripheral blood, obtained from a patient treated with radiotherapy plus ipilimumab. This chain links TRBV27 with TRBJ1-5, with 10 bases identical to TRBD1. The TCR comes from a human donor with non-small cell lung cancer who had a complete response to radiotherapy plus ipilimumab. The CDR3 DNA reads as TGTGCCAGCAGTTTCGTCGGGACAGGGGGCAATCAGCCCCAGCATTTT. Encoded protein: CASSFVGTGGNQPQHF.